One T cell receptor (beta chain) is described in this entry. This sample is drawn from a study of T cells expressing NK-cell markers. No DNA is given; TCRdb re-called the 5' RACE reads and lists each CDR3 protein once. The sample features some 150,000 distinct CDR3 sequences, with around 12% in its top ten. CDR1 MNHEY and CDR2 SMNVEV come from the germline V gene (reference sequence). This CDR3 has 15 amino acids. The rearrangement links TRBV27 to TRBJ2-2. The sequenced sample consisted of blood T cells: a sorted CD56 or NKG2C T cell subset, CD4+ or CD8+ T cells, or bulk PBMC T cells (not recorded which). This receptor was taken from a young man in good health. The CDR3 is CASSRPWGDTGELFF.